Following are 14 T cell receptor beta chains from one sample sequenced in a study of cytomegalovirus exposure and HLA in healthy donors. PCR amplification relied on 60 Vbeta primers (plus 13 Jbeta primers). The protocol was immunoSEQ multiplex PCR, while the TCRdb copy is restricted to in-frame clones and leaves out a portion. Of 140,000 to 150,000 clones listed, about 8.9% are singletons. The material sequenced was PBMCs. The receptor source for this set is a man aged 45-65 years in good health and CMV-seronegative.

The chain uses TRBV6-5 and TRBJ2-5; TRBD1 matches 7 bases. The V gene's germline CDR1 is MNHEY and CDR2 SVGAGI. The CDR3 contains 16 residues. The ends lost 4 bases at V and 1 base at J; junction bases unmatched: 9. CDR3 sequence (DNA): TGTGCCAGCAGTTCCCGTAGACAGGGCTCCCAAGAGACCCAGTACTTC. Protein: CASSSRRQGSQETQYF.

This clone is labeled as medium-sized (0.01 to 0.1%). The chain carries TRBV2 and TRBJ1-1; 7 bases align to TRBD1. Trimming took 9 bases from V and 0 from J; bases not matched to a gene: 7. The CDR3 has 14 amino acids. Germline CDR1 is SNHLY and CDR2 is FYNNEI. The CDR3 protein is CARDRDRLNTEAFF. In nucleotides, the CDR3 is TGTGCCAGAGACCGGGACAGACTGAACACTGAAGCTTTCTTT. The full variable domain, completed using reference TRBV2 and TRBJ1-1, is EPEVTQTPSHQVTQMGQEVILRCVPISNHLYFYWYRQILGQKVEFLVSFYNNEISEKSEIFDDQFSVERPDGSNFTLKIRSTKLEDSAMYFCARDRDRLNTEAFFGQGTRLTVV.

This clone was seen more than once but under ten times. In nucleotides, the CDR3 is TGTGCCTGGGGGACAGGGAATGGCTACACCTTC. This sequence encodes CAWGTGNGYTF. The chain recombines TRBV30 with TRBJ1-2; 9 bases fit TRBD1. From germline, CDR1 is GTSNPN and CDR2 SVGIG (reference sequence). With 5 bases clipped from V and 6 bases from J, the junction kept 1 base outside the gene matches. The CDR3 covers 11 residues.

V is TRBV2 and J is TRBJ2-2; 8 bases fit TRBD2. The CDR3 covers 17 residues. V shed 7 bases and J 3 bases; nucleotides not matched to a gene: 13. Germline values: CDR1 SNHLY, CDR2 FYNNEI. The CDR3 nucleotides read TGTGCCAGCATTCCCGATAGGACTAGCAGGGACACCGGGGAGCTGTTTTTT. Translation gives CASIPDRTSRDTGELFF.

This clone was detected a few times. The chain has TRBV28 and TRBJ1-5; D may be TRBD1 (6 bases). The germline gives CDR1 MDHEN, CDR2 SYDVKM. Between the trimmed V and J ends, which lost 7 bases and 7 bases, there was a span of 14 bases. CDR3 length equals 13 residues. The CDR3 nucleotides are TGTGCCAGCAATAGCAGGGGTTACCAGCCCCAGCATTTT. The encoded protein is CASNSRGYQPQHF. Together with reference TRBV28 and TRBJ1-5, the CDR3 gives the full variable domain: DVKVTQSSRYLVKRTGEKVFLECVQDMDHENMFWYRQDPGLGLRLIYFSYDVKMKEKGDIPEGYSVSREKKERFSLILESASTNQTSMYLCASNSRGYQPQHFGDGTRLSIL.

The V gene is TRBV11-3, the J gene TRBJ2-1; TRBD1 agrees at 7 bases. From germline, CDR1 is SGHNT and CDR2 YENEEA. There are 16 residues in the CDR3. Trimming at V came to 5 bases and at J to 4 bases, leaving 11 bases not matched to a gene. The CDR3 sequence is CASSTFGQEIYNEQFF. The CDR3 DNA follows: TGTGCCAGCAGCACCTTCGGACAGGAAATATACAATGAGCAGTTCTTC.

This CDR3 is CASSLGAGTGSYEQYF. DNA of the CDR3: TGTGCCAGCAGTTTGGGCGCCGGGACAGGGTCCTACGAGCAGTACTTC. This rearrangement joins TRBV27 to TRBJ2-7, with 9 positions matching TRBD1. The CDR3 length is 16 residues. The J segment lost 1 base and the V segment lost 3 bases, leaving 7 bases of the junction unmatched. Germline lookup yields CDR1 MNHEY and CDR2 SMNVEV (reference sequence).

The chain joins TRBV28 to TRBJ1-5; unclear D gene. Trimming stripped 5 bases from V and 2 bases from J, with 13 bases between. This CDR3 has 15 residues. Germline lookup yields CDR1 MDHEN and CDR2 SYDVKM. The CDR3 sequence is CASSLTIGGNQPQHF. The CDR3 region has the DNA TGTGCCAGCAGTCTAACGATCGGGGGCAATCAGCCCCAGCATTTT.

This sequence joins TRBV5-1 and TRBJ2-3, with 8 bases fitting TRBD1. CDR1 is SGHRS and CDR2 is YFSETQ in the germline V gene. V lost 4 bases, J lost 5 bases, and 9 bases stayed unmatched. The CDR3 is made up of 15 amino acids. CDR3: CASSIPGQAGDTQYF. The CDR3 DNA reads TGCGCCAGCAGCATACCGGGACAGGCGGGAGATACGCAGTATTTT.

The genes are TRBV18 and TRBJ1-1; D might be TRBD1 (6 bases). The V and J ends lost 1 base and 5 bases respectively, with 14 bases between them. Germline-derived CDR1 and CDR2 are KGHSH and LQKENI. The CDR3 has 15 residues. The CDR3 protein is CASSPLEGEGTEAFF. The CDR3 coding sequence is TGTGCCAGCTCACCACTAGAGGGGGAGGGAACTGAAGCTTTCTTT. Combining the CDR3 with reference TRBV18 and TRBJ1-1 gives the whole variable domain NAGVMQNPRHLVRRRGQEARLRCSPMKGHSHVYWYRQLPEEGLKFMVYLQKENIIDESGMPKERFSAEFPKEGPSILRIQQVVRGDSAAYFCASSPLEGEGTEAFFGQGTRLTVV.

There are a few counts of this clone. This chain joins TRBV6-1 and TRBJ2-7, with D tentatively TRBD1 (6 bases). Germline CDR1 MNHNS, CDR2 SASEGT. The CDR3 is 13 residues long. The V gene lost 7 bases and the J gene lost 7 bases, with 17 bases spanning the gap. Written as DNA, the CDR3 is TGTGCCAGCATGACCCTCCTCGGGACAGAGCAGTACTTC. Translation gives CASMTLLGTEQYF.

This chain connects TRBV9 to TRBJ1-1; 8 nucleotides line up with TRBD1. This CDR3 spans 16 amino acids. The V segment lost 5 bases and the J segment 6 bases; nucleotides outside the gene matches: 15. Germline V gene sequence: CDR1 SGDLS, CDR2 YYNGEE. CDR3 nucleotides: TGTGCCAGCAGTGCCCTTGGACAGGGTCGGGCGGCTGAAGCTTTCTTT. Residues: CASSALGQGRAAEAFF.

In its sample, this clone was seen a few times. The genes are TRBV6-4 and TRBJ2-3, with D perhaps matching TRBD1 (6 bases). The germline V and J ends were trimmed by 0 bases and 5 bases, with 15 bases remaining between them. CDR3 length equals 16 residues. Germline V gene sequence: CDR1 MRHNA, CDR2 SNTAGT. CDR3 nucleotide sequence: TGTGCCAGCAGTGACTCCGGCAGGGGTGGTGGAGATACGCAGTATTTT. It codes for CASSDSGRGGGDTQYF.

This CDR3 reads CASSFEDMGGETQYF. DNA for the CDR3: TGTGCCAGCAGTTTTGAGGACATGGGGGGAGAGACCCAGTACTTC. V gene TRBV6-1 combines with J gene TRBJ2-5, with D perhaps matching TRBD2 (6 bases). Germline CDR1 reads MNHNS; CDR2 reads SASEGT. This CDR3 spans 15 amino acids. Trimming removed 5 bases from V and 4 bases from J, with 17 bases in between.